The T cell receptor (beta chain) described here comes from a study of vaccination effects on CD4 cells after COVID-19. Study in general: Antigen-specific CD4+ T cells were expanded with viral peptide pools in the ViraFEST assay before sequencing.

The culture ran for approximately nine days before CD4+ T cells were isolated. Vaccinated recipients, who were negative for nucleocapsid antibodies, had no history of SARS-CoV-2 infection. Trimming removed 4 bases from V and 4 bases from J, with 16 bases in between. CDR3 length: 15 amino acids. Germline V gene data show CDR1 as MRHNA and CDR2 as SNTAGT. Assay: immunoSEQ multiplex PCR; the TCRdb copy retains only in-frame clones and omits some. This sample has 45,000 to 60,000 clones, with about 74% found just once. About this clone: What it recognizes is unknown.

The sequence derives from a human donor who received a COVID-19 vaccine. The rearrangement links TRBV6-4 to TRBJ1-2; D is uncertain. Sequencing was performed on CD4+ T cells from PBMCs cultured without peptide, taken before COVID-19 vaccination. The CDR3 nucleotides are TGTGCCAGCAGTGCCGTTCTTTTCGGGTCCTATGGCTACACCTTC. It is translated as CASSAVLFGSYGYTF.